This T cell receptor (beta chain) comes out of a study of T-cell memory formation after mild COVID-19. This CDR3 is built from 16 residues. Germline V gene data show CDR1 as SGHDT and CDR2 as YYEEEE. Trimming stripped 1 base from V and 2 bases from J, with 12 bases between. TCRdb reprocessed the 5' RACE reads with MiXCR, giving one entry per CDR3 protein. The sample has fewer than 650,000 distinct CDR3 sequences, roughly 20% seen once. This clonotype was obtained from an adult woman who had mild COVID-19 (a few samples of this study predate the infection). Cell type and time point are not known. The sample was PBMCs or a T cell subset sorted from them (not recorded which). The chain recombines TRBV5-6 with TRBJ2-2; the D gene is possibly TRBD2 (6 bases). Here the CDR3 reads CASSLRSGLNTGELFF. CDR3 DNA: TGTGCCAGCAGCTTGAGGTCAGGACTAAACACCGGGGAGCTGTTTTTT.